A single sample gave rise to the 15 T cell receptor beta chains below, sequenced in a study of shared T cell receptors in the human thymus. The repertoire was sequenced with immunoSEQ multiplex PCR; TCRdb's copy has only in-frame clones and lacks some. The sample has about 610,000 clones, approximately 88% seen once; the top ten hold about 0.01%. This sample was also put to use in a study of human thymus T cells.

Sequences were obtained from thymocytes. The receptor source for this set is a boy in the first two years of life with a congenital heart defect.

The V call is TRBV30, the J call TRBJ2-3, with no clear D. The germline CDR1 and CDR2 sequences are GTSNPN and SVGIG (reference sequence). The V end lost 1 base, the J end lost 2 bases, and 4 bases lay between the germline ends. This CDR3 has 12 residues. The DNA of the CDR3 is TGTGCCTGGAGTGGAGACACAGATACGCAGTATTTT. The encoded protein is CAWSGDTDTQYF.

This chain connects TRBV7-3 to TRBJ2-5, with 7 bases matching TRBD2. Unmatched junction bases numbered 15, after V lost 5 bases and J lost 0 bases. The CDR3 is 18 amino acids. Germline lookup yields CDR1 SGHTA and CDR2 FQGTGA. CDR3 coding DNA: TGTGCCAGCAGCCAATCCAGACTACTAGCGAGAAACCAAGAGACCCAGTACTTC. Translation gives CASSQSRLLARNQETQYF. The full variable domain, completed using reference TRBV7-3 and TRBJ2-5, is GAGVSQTPSNKVTEKGKYVELRCDPISGHTALYWYRQSLGQGPEFLIYFQGTGAADDSGLPNDRFFAVRPEGSVSTLKIQRTERGDSAVYLCASSQSRLLARNQETQYFGPGTRLLVL.

This clone showed up just once. The V gene is TRBV28, the J gene TRBJ2-2, with a possible D match to TRBD2 (5 bases). V lost 7 bases, J lost 5 bases, and 23 bases lay in between. Germline CDR1 MDHEN, CDR2 SYDVKM. CDR3 length: 17 residues. The CDR3 sequence is CASTDTAGNERTGELFF. CDR3 bases: TGTGCCAGCACTGACACTGCCGGGAATGAACGTACCGGGGAGCTGTTTTTT.

The chain recombines TRBV7-2 with TRBJ2-2; TRBD2 agrees at 10 bases. The CDR3 is 19 residues long. V trimming: 1 base; J trimming: 5 bases; junction bases outside the gene matches: 13. CDR1 and CDR2 (germline): SGHTA, FQGNSA. In DNA, the CDR3 is TGTGCCAGCAGCTTAGTGGTAGCGGGAGGATCACTATCAACCGGGGAGCTGTTTTTT. Protein product: CASSLVVAGGSLSTGELFF.

Only one count was recorded for this clone. The chain combines TRBV11-2 with TRBJ2-1; 14 bases line up with TRBD2. Trimming at V came to 2 bases and at J to 4 bases, leaving 10 bases not matched to a gene. Germline CDR1 and CDR2: SGHAT and FQNNGV. The CDR3 length is 19 residues. CDR3 in DNA: TGTGCCAGCAGCTTAAGACTAGCGGGAGGGCCTCCTTCGTACAATGAGCAGTTCTTC. This gives the protein CASSLRLAGGPPSYNEQFF. Drawing the rest from reference TRBV11-2 and TRBJ2-1, the complete variable domain is EAGVAQSPRYKIIEKRQSVAFWCNPISGHATLYWYQQILGQGPKLLIQFQNNGVVDDSQLPKDRFSAERLKGVDSTLKIQPAKLEDSAVYLCASSLRLAGGPPSYNEQFFGPGTRLTVL.

This clone was observed a single time. The CDR3 nucleotides read TGTGCCAGCAGCTCAAGCCGGACTAGCGGGTACTACAATGAGCAGTTCTTC. Its protein is CASSSSRTSGYYNEQFF. The chain links TRBV11-2 to TRBJ2-1; 11 nucleotides line up with TRBD2. Unmatched junction bases numbered 8, after V lost 4 bases and J lost 3 bases. The CDR3 contains 17 residues. Germline V gene sequence: CDR1 SGHAT, CDR2 FQNNGV.

This chain connects TRBV30 to TRBJ2-7, with TRBD2 matching over 9 bases. This CDR3 has 14 residues. The germline V gene has CDR1 GTSNPN and CDR2 SVGIG (reference sequence). The CDR3 bases are TGTGCTCTCACACGGAGCGGGAGGAGTAACGAGCAGTACTTC. Its translation is CALTRSGRSNEQYF.

V and J are TRBV15 and TRBJ2-7, with 10 bases that match TRBD2. CDR1 and CDR2 (germline): LNHNV, YYDKDF (reference sequence). Germline trimming cut 1 base from V and 1 base from J; bases unmatched to any gene: 13. The length of the CDR3 is 19 residues. DNA of the CDR3: TGTGCCACCAGCAGAGGGTGGTCTCGGCTAGCGGGAGTTTCCTACGAGCAGTACTTC. Its translation: CATSRGWSRLAGVSYEQYF.

This chain joins TRBV19 and TRBJ2-7, with 13 positions matching TRBD2. With V trimmed by 6 bases and J by 0 bases, 2 bases remained unmatched. Germline V CDR1 and CDR2: LNHDA, SQIVND (reference sequence). This CDR3 region has 15 residues. The CDR3 nucleotides read TGTGCCAGTAGAGGACTAGCGGGAGACTCCTACGAGCAGTACTTC. Protein product: CASRGLAGDSYEQYF.

The chain has TRBV12-1 and TRBJ2-2; whether TRBD2, the table's D call, matches the DNA was not checked. TRBV12-1 is labeled a pseudogene. This CDR3 comprises 15 residues. CDR3 sequence (DNA): TGTGCCAGCAGCTCCTACGTTGAGGGTCCCGGGGAGCTGTTTTTT. It specifies CASSSYVEGPGELFF.

CDR3 bases: TGTGCCAGCTCACCCCACGCCGCGGGAGGCGGGAGTTGGTACGAGCAGTACTTC. It is translated as CASSPHAAGGGSWYEQYF. The chain employs TRBV18 and TRBJ2-7, with 8 bases matching TRBD2. V shed 3 bases and J 4 bases; nucleotides not matched to a gene: 17. CDR1 is KGHSH, CDR2 LQKENI, per germline. This CDR3 is built from 18 residues.

The chain has TRBV7-9 and TRBJ2-2; the match to TRBD1 covers 7 bases. The germline CDR1 and CDR2 sequences are SEHNR and FQNEAQ (reference sequence). The CDR3 extends over 13 amino acids. With V trimmed by 7 bases and J by 4 bases, 3 bases remained unmatched. For the CDR3, the DNA is TGTGCCAGCACCACAGGGGTCACCGGGGAGCTGTTTTTT. Its protein is CASTTGVTGELFF.

V gene TRBV19 combines with J gene TRBJ2-3, with unresolved D. The CDR3 consists of 14 residues. Per the germline V gene, CDR1 is LNHDA and CDR2 is SQIVND (reference sequence). Trimming removed 6 bases at V and 2 bases at J, with 12 bases between. CDR3: CASSTIRFTDTQYF. The CDR3 DNA sequence: TGTGCCAGTAGCACCATCCGGTTCACAGATACGCAGTATTTT.

In its sample, this clone was seen a few times. The chain links TRBV13 to TRBJ2-7; 14 bases align to TRBD2. V was clipped by 5 bases and J by 2 bases; unmatched bases: 8. The V gene's germline CDR1 is PRHDT and CDR2 FYEKMQ (reference sequence). This CDR3 spans 17 amino acids. CDR3 in DNA: TGTGCCAGCAGCCCGCCGGGACTAGCGGGAGACCCCTACGAGCAGTACTTC. Protein: CASSPPGLAGDPYEQYF. The full variable domain, its missing parts supplied by reference TRBV13 and TRBJ2-7, is AAGVIQSPRHLIKEKRETATLKCYPIPRHDTVYWYQQGPGQDPQFLISFYEKMQSDKGSIPDRFSAQQFSDYHSELNMSSLELGDSALYFCASSPPGLAGDPYEQYFGPGTRLTVT.

The chain uses TRBV2 and TRBJ2-7; TRBD1 agrees at 7 bases. V shed 7 bases and J 7 bases; nucleotides not matched to a gene: 4. The germline V gene has CDR1 SNHLY and CDR2 FYNNEI. This CDR3 comprises 11 residues. The CDR3 sequence is CASTPRGEQYF. In nucleotides, the CDR3 is TGTGCCAGCACTCCCAGGGGGGAGCAGTACTTC. Supplemented by reference TRBV2 and TRBJ2-7, the full variable domain reads EPEVTQTPSHQVTQMGQEVILRCVPISNHLYFYWYRQILGQKVEFLVSFYNNEISEKSEIFDDQFSVERPDGSNFTLKIRSTKLEDSAMYFCASTPRGEQYFGPGTRLTVT.